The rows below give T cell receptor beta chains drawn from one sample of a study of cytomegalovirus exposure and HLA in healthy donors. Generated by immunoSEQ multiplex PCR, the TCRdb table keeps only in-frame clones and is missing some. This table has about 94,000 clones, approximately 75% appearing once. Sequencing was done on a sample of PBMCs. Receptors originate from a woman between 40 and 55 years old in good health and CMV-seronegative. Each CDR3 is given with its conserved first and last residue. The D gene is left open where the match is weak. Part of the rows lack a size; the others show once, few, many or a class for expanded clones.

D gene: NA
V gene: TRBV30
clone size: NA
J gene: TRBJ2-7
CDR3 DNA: TGCGAGGCGGGGCCTGCCTACGAGCAGTACTTC
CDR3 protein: CEAGPAYEQYF

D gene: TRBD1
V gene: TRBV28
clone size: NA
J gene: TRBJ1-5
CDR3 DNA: TGTGCCAGCAGTTTAGGGACAGGGGGCGCAGATCAGCCCCAGCATTTT
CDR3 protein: CASSLGTGGADQPQHF

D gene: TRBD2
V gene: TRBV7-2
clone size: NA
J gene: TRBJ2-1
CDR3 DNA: TGTGCCAGCAGCTTAGATCGACTAGCGGGTTGGAATGAGCAGTTCTTC
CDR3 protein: CASSLDRLAGWNEQFF

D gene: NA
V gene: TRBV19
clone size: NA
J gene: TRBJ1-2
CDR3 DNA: TGTGCCAGTAGTATGGGAGTCGAATCCCATGGCTACACCTTC
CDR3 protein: CASSMGVESHGYTF

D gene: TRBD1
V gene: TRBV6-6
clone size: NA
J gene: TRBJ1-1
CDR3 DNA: TGTGCCAGCAGTTACCAGCGACAGGGCCCGAACACTGAAGCTTTCTTT
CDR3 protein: CASSYQRQGPNTEAFF

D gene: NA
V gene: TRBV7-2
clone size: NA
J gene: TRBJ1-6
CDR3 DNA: TGTGCCAGCAGCTTAGCGGAGGGTAGCTCCTATAATTCACCCCTCCACTTT
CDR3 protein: CASSLAEGSSYNSPLHF

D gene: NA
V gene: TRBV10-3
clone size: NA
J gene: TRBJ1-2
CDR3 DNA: TGTGCCATCAGTGATGAGTGTGGCTACACCTTC
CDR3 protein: CAISDECGYTF

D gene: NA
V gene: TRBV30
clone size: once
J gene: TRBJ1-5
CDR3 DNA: TGTGCCTGGAGTAAATACAGGGAAGGCAATCAGCCCCAGCATTTT
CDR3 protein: CAWSKYREGNQPQHF

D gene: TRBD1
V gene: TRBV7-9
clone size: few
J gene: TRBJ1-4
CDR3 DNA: TGTGCCAGCAGCCTCCGGGACAGTAATGAAAAACTGTTTTTT
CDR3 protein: CASSLRDSNEKLFF

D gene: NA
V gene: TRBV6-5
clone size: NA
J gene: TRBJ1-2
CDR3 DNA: TGTGCCAGCAGTTACGCAGGATACGGCTACCCCTTC
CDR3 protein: CASSYAGYGYPF

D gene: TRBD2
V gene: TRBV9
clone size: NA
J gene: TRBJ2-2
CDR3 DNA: TGTGCCAGCAGCGTAGACTTGACTAGCGGGGATGGGGAGCTGTTTTTT
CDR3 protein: CASSVDLTSGDGELFF

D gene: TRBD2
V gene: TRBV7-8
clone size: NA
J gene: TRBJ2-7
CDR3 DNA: TGTGCCAGCAGCTCAGATCTCAGCGGGGTATACGAGCAGTACTTC
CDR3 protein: CASSSDLSGVYEQYF

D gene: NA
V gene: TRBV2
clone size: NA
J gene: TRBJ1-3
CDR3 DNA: TGTGCCAGCAGTGTGGACAGCCCGCTTTCCGGAAACACCATATATTTT
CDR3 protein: CASSVDSPLSGNTIYF

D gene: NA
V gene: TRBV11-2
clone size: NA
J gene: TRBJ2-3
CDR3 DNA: TGTGCCAGCAGCTTAGATCGCGGAACGCCGCAATATTTT
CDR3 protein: CASSLDRGTPQYF

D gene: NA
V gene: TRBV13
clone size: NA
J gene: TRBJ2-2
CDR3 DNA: TGTGCCAGCAGCTTAACCCGGGGCGGGGAGCTGTTTTTT
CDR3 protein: CASSLTRGGELFF

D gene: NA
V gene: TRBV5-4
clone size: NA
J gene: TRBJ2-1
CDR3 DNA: TGTGCCAGCAGCCCCGGCGGCTCCTACAATGAGCAGTTCTTC
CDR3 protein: CASSPGGSYNEQFF

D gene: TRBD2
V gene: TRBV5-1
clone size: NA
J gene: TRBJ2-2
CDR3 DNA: TGCGCCAGCAGCTTGGCGGGACTAGCGAATGCCGGGGAGCTGTTTTTT
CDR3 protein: CASSLAGLANAGELFF

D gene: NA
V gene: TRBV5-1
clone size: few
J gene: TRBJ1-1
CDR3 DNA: TGCGCCAGCAGCTCGGGACAAAACACTGAAGCTTTCTTT
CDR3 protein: CASSSGQNTEAFF

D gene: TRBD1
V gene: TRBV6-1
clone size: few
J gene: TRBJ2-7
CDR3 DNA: TGTGCCAGCCTCTCCACGGGACAGGGGTCCTACGAGCAGTACTTC
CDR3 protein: CASLSTGQGSYEQYF

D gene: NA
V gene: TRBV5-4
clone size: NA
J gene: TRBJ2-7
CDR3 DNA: TGTGCCAGCAGTCCGGAGGGGATAGGGAGCTCCTACGAGCAGTACTTC
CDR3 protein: CASSPEGIGSSYEQYF

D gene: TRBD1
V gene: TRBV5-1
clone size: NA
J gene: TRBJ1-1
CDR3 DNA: TGCGCCAGCAGCTTGATGGGGACAGGGAGGTTGAACACTGAAGCTTTCTTT
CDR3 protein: CASSLMGTGRLNTEAFF

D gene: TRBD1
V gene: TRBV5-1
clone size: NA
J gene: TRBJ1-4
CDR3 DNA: TGCGCCAGCAGCTCGACAGGGGGCGGTGGGGAAAAACTGTTTTTT
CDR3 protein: CASSSTGGGGEKLFF

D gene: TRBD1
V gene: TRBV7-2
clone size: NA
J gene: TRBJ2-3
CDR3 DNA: TGTGCCAGCAGCCCCCGGACAGGGGGCACAGATACGCAGTATTTT
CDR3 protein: CASSPRTGGTDTQYF

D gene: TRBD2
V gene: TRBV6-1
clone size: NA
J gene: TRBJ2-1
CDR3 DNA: TGTGCCAGCAGTGAACTGGGACTAAGTGTCTATGAGCAGTTCTTC
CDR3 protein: CASSELGLSVYEQFF

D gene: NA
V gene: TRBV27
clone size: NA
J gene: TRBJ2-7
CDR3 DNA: TGTGCCAGCAGGGGACACCTATTACCTGGTGAGCAGTACTTC
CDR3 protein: CASRGHLLPGEQYF

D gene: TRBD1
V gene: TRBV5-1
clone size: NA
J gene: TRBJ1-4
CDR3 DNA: TGCGCCAGCAGCTCAACTCCCGGGACAGGGTCCGAAAAACTGTTTTTT
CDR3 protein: CASSSTPGTGSEKLFF

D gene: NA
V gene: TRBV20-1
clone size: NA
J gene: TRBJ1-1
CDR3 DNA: TGCAGTGCTGTGAAGCTCCTCGAAGCTTTCTTT
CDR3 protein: CSAVKLLEAFF

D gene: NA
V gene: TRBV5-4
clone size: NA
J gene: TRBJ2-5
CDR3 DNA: TGTGCCAGCAGCCTGGGGCGGGAGACCCAGTACTTC
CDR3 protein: CASSLGRETQYF

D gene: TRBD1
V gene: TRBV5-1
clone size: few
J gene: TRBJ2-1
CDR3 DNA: TGCGCCAGCAGCTTCGTAGGGGACAGGGTGGATGAGCAGTTCTTC
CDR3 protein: CASSFVGDRVDEQFF

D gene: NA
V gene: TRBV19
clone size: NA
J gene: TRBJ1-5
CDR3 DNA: TGTGCCAGTAGTTGGGCAGGGTTGGGGTTGTTGAGCAATCAGCCCCAGCATTTT
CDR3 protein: CASSWAGLGLLSNQPQHF

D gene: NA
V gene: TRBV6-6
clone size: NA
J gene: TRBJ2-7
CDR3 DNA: TGTGCCAGCAGTTACTTTAACAGTGACGGGGTATACGAGCAGTACTTC
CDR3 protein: CASSYFNSDGVYEQYF

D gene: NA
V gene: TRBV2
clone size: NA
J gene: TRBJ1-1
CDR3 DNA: TGTGCCAGCATAGGGGCACAGGTCATGAACACTGAAGCTTTCTTT
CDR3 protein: CASIGAQVMNTEAFF

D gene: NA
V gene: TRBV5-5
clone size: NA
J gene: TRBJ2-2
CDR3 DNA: TGTGCCAGCAGCTTGCCAGTCCTTTTTACCGGGGAGCTGTTTTTT
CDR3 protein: CASSLPVLFTGELFF

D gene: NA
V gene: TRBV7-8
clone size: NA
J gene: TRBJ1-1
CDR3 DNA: TGTGCCAGCAGCTTATTCAGCCGGGGGAACACTGAAGCTTTCTTT
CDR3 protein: CASSLFSRGNTEAFF

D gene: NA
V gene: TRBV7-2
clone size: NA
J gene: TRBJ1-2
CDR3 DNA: TGTGCCAGCAGCTTAGGACAGAGTTATGGCTACACCTTC
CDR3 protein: CASSLGQSYGYTF

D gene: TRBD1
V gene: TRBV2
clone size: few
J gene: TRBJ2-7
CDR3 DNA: TGTGCCAGCAGCCCTGACAGGGTTCTCTCCTACGAGCAGTACTTC
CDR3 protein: CASSPDRVLSYEQYF

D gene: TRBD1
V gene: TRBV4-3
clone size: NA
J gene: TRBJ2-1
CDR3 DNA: TGCGCCAGCAGCCAAGACCCCTTCGACAGGGGATGGACTTACAATGAGCAGTTCTTC
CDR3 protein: CASSQDPFDRGWTYNEQFF

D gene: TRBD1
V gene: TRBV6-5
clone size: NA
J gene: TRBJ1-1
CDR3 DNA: TGTGCCAGCAGCCTGGACAGGTTGGACACTGAAGCTTTCTTT
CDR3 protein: CASSLDRLDTEAFF

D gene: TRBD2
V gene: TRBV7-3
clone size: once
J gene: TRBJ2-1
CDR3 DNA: TGTGCCAGCAGCTTACTGTCTAGCGGTACTGAGCAGTTCTTC
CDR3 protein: CASSLLSSGTEQFF